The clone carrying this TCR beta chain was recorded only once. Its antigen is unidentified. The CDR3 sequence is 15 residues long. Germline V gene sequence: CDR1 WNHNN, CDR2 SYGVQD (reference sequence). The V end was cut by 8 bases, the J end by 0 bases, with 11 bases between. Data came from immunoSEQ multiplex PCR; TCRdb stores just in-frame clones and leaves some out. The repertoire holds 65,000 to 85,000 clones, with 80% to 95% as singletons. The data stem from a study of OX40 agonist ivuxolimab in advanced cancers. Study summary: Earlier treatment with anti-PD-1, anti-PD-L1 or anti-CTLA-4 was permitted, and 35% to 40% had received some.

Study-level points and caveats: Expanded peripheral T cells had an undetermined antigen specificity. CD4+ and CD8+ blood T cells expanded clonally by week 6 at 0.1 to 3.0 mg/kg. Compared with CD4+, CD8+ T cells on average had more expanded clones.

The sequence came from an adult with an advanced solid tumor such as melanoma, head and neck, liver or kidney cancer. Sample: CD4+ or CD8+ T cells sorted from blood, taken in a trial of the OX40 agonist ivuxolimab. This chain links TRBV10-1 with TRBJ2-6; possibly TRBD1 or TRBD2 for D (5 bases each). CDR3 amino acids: CASHGTNSGANVLTF. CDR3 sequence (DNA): TGCGCCAGCCATGGGACCAACTCTGGGGCCAACGTCCTGACTTTC.